The 3 T cell receptor beta chains below come from one sample, sequenced in a study of beta chain features in type 1 diabetes. Expressed TCRB transcripts were sequenced because the entire RNA isolate underwent reverse transcription. Clones were sequenced by immunoSEQ multiplex PCR, and TCRdb holds only the in-frame ones, with some missing. This sample yields 400,000 to 550,000 clones, of which 10% to 12% are seen a single time; 0.04% to 0.05% belongs to the top ten. Sequencing used naive CD4+ T cells from blood. Receptors were obtained from a woman under 30 in good health.

A few counts support this clone. Written as DNA, the CDR3 is TGCGCCAGCAGCTTGCTTTCTAGCGGGAGCTCCTACGAGCAGTACTTC. Translated, it gives CASSLLSSGSSYEQYF. The genes are TRBV5-1 and TRBJ2-7, with 10 positions matching TRBD2. CDR3 length equals 16 residues. The ends lost 1 base at V and 0 bases at J; junction bases unmatched: 4. Germline CDR1 reads SGHRS; CDR2 reads YFSETQ.

As for this clone: At one boundary the junction diverges from the germline segment, which might be a read error. Other nucleotide sequences in the sample specify the same CDR3. The chain carries TRBV29-1 and TRBJ2-5, with D uncertain. Germline CDR1 and CDR2: SQVTM and ANQGSEA. The CDR3 consists of 9 residues. Here the CDR3 reads CSVEETQYF. As DNA, the CDR3 is TGCAGCGTAGAAGAGACCCAGTACTTC.

This clone was seen a handful of times. V usage is TRBV11-3 and J usage is TRBJ1-1; the D is unclear. Trimming shortened V by 5 bases and J by 3 bases, and 7 bases separated the two germline ends. Germline-derived CDR1 and CDR2 are SGHNT and YENEEA. CDR3 size: 12 residues. This CDR3 is CASSQVDTEAFF. CDR3 sequence (DNA): TGTGCCAGCAGCCAGGTGGACACTGAAGCTTTCTTT. Supplemented by reference TRBV11-3 and TRBJ1-1, the full variable domain reads EAGVVQSPRYKIIEKKQPVAFWCNPISGHNTLYWYLQNLGQGPELLIRYENEEAVDDSQLPKDRFSAERLKGVDSTLKIQPAELGDSAVYLCASSQVDTEAFFGQGTRLTVV.